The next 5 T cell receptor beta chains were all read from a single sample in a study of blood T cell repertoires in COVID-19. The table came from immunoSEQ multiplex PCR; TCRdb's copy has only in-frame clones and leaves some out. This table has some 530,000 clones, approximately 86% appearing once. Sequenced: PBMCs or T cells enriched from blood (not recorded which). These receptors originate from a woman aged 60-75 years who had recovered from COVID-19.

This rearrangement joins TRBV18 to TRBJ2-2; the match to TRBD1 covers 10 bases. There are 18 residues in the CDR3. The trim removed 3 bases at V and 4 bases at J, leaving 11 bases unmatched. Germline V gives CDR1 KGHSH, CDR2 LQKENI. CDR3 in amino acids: CASSPVGQGVSATGELFF. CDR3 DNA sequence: TGTGCCAGCTCACCCGTCGGACAGGGGGTCTCGGCCACCGGGGAGCTGTTTTTT.

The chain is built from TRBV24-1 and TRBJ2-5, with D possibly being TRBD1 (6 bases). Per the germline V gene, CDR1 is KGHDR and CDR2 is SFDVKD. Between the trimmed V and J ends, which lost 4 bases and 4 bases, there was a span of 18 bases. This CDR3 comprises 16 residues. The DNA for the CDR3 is TGTGCCACCAGTGACGCAACACAGGGTATAGGAGAGACCCAGTACTTC. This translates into CATSDATQGIGETQYF.

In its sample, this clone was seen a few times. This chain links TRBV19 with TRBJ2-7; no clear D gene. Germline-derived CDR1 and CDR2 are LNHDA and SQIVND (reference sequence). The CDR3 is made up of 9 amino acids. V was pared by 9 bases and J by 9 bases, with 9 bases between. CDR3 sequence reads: CARARGQYV. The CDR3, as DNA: TGTGCCAGAGCCCGAGGGCAGTACGTC.

The CDR3 spells CATSEGFLQGWTDTQYF. Here the CDR3 DNA reads TGTGCCACCAGTGAAGGGTTTCTACAGGGGTGGACAGATACGCAGTATTTT. The rearrangement uses TRBV24-1 and TRBJ2-3, with TRBD1 matching 7 bases. The CDR3 covers 17 residues. V shed 4 bases and J 3 bases; nucleotides not matched to a gene: 12. CDR1 and CDR2 from the germline V gene are KGHDR and SFDVKD.

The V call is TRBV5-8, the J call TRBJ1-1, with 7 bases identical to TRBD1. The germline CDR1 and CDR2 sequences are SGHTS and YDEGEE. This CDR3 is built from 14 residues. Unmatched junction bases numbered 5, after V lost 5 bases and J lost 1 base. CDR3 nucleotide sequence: TGTGCCAGCAGTTGGCGACAGGGGAACACTGAAGCTTTCTTT. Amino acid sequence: CASSWRQGNTEAFF.